One sample yielded the 5 T cell receptor beta chains listed below, sequenced in a study of blood T cell repertoires in COVID-19. The data were produced by immunoSEQ multiplex PCR, yet TCRdb's version contains in-frame clones alone and is incomplete. The sample shows 210,000 or so clones, approximately 84% of them seen only once. The sequenced material came from peripheral blood. Receptors were obtained from a woman between 70 and 85 years old with active or convalescent COVID-19.

J is TRBJ2-2 and V is TRBV7-2, with 8 bases identical to TRBD1. Germline loops: CDR1 SGHTA, CDR2 FQGNSA. CDR3 length: 16 amino acids. After removal of 4 bases from V and 5 bases from J, the junction contained 9 bases not matched to a gene. As DNA, the CDR3 is TGTGCCAGCAGCTATATGCCGACAGGGGTGACCGGGGAGCTGTTTTTT. Translating gives CASSYMPTGVTGELFF. Together with reference TRBV7-2 and TRBJ2-2, the CDR3 gives the full variable domain: GAGVSQSPSNKVTEKGKDVELRCDPISGHTALYWYRQSLGQGLEFLIYFQGNSAPDKSGLPSDRFSAERTGGSVSTLTIQRTQQEDSAVYLCASSYMPTGVTGELFFGEGSRLTVL.

The chain employs TRBV9 and TRBJ1-2; the match to TRBD1 covers 8 bases. With 0 bases clipped from V and 3 bases from J, the junction kept 10 bases outside the gene matches. CDR3 length equals 17 residues. Germline values: CDR1 SGDLS, CDR2 YYNGEE. CDR3 nucleotide sequence: TGTGCCAGCAGCGTAGCTACGGACAGGGCGTACGACTATGGCTACACCTTC. Translated, it gives CASSVATDRAYDYGYTF.

This clone has a handful of counts. The V gene is TRBV28, the J gene TRBJ1-2; the D gene is possibly TRBD1 (6 bases). This CDR3 is built from 15 residues. Germline V lookup: CDR1 MDHEN, CDR2 SYDVKM. V was trimmed by 5 bases and J by 3 bases, leaving 16 bases between them. The CDR3 reads CASSLEQGRDYGYTF. As DNA, the CDR3 is TGTGCCAGCAGTCTCGAACAGGGCCGGGACTATGGCTACACCTTC.

The chain has TRBV11-3 and TRBJ2-1; D unclear. V was cut by 1 base and J by 8 bases, with 9 bases left in between. The CDR3 length is 13 residues. From germline, CDR1 is SGHNT and CDR2 YENEEA. CDR3 coding DNA: TGTGCCAGCAGCTTAGCTCGGTTCGATGAGCAGTTCTTC. This translates into CASSLARFDEQFF.

Only a few counts were recorded for this clone. V gene TRBV11-2 combines with J gene TRBJ2-7, with D tentatively TRBD2 (6 bases). Looked up from germline, CDR1 is SGHAT and CDR2 is FQNNGV. The CDR3 is 13 residues long. Trimming shortened V by 1 base and J by 6 bases, and 10 bases separated the two germline ends. DNA of the CDR3: TGTGCCAGCAGCTTAGTCGGGAGCGGCGAGCAGTACTTC. The encoded protein is CASSLVGSGEQYF.